The 14 T cell receptor beta chains in this list originate from one sample, sequenced in a study of follicular helper T cells after annual influenza vaccination. Time point in this sample: 2015-2016 season, 7 days after influenza vaccination. Profiling relied on immunoSEQ multiplex PCR, and the TCRdb table lists in-frame clones only, not all of them. Of over 8,500 clones in the sample, around 86% are singletons; the top ten hold 4.1%. The input for sequencing was CXCR5+ CD38- circulating T follicular helper cells from blood, taken 7 days after influenza vaccination. Subset specified: circulating Tfh, non-naive CD4+CXCR5+PD-1+ (ICOS+CD38+ or ICOS-CD38-). Source of these receptors: an adult who received the influenza vaccine.

J is TRBJ2-5 and V is TRBV5-4; 7 nucleotides agree with TRBD1. Germline-derived CDR1 and CDR2 are SGHNT and YYREEE (reference sequence). The J segment lost 2 bases and the V segment lost 1 base, leaving 2 bases of the junction unmatched. This CDR3 has 14 residues. Here the CDR3 DNA reads TGTGCCAGCAGCTTGTGGGGACAGCAAGAGACCCAGTACTTC. Residues: CASSLWGQQETQYF. Together with reference TRBV5-4 and TRBJ2-5, the CDR3 gives the full variable domain: ETGVTQSPTHLIKTRGQQVTLRCSSQSGHNTVSWYQQALGQGPQFIFQYYREEENGRGNFPPRFSGLQFPNYSSELNVNALELDDSALYLCASSLWGQQETQYFGPGTRLLVL.

A single count supports this clone. The chain employs TRBV6-1 and TRBJ2-5, with TRBD2 as a possible D gene (6 bases). V was pared by 7 bases and J by 2 bases, with 14 bases between. Looked up from germline, CDR1 is MNHNS and CDR2 is SASEGT. The CDR3 covers 14 residues. CDR3 loop: CASTIFSGQETQYF. The CDR3 coding sequence is TGTGCCAGCACAATTTTTAGCGGTCAAGAGACCCAGTACTTC.

The gene calls are TRBV28 and TRBJ1-5; weak D call: TRBD1 (5 bases). From germline, CDR1 is MDHEN and CDR2 SYDVKM. There are 15 residues in the CDR3. The V end lost 6 bases, the J end lost 5 bases, and 17 bases lay between the germline ends. The CDR3 protein is CASSEAPQGYQPQHF. CDR3 bases: TGTGCCAGCAGCGAAGCACCGCAGGGTTATCAGCCCCAGCATTTT.

The chain combines TRBV21-1 with TRBJ2-5; the D segment call TRBD1 is taken from the table without a DNA check. TRBV21-1 is a pseudogene. This CDR3 comprises 17 residues. The chain's CDR3 is CASSKQTGWVKGETQYF. CDR3 nucleotides: TGTGCCAGCAGCAAACAGACAGGGTGGGTGAAGGGGGAGACCCAGTACTTC.

V usage is TRBV30 and J usage is TRBJ1-6, with D unclear. The CDR3 runs to 14 residues. In germline, CDR1 is GTSNPN, CDR2 SVGIG (reference sequence). V lost 2 bases and J 8 bases, leaving 13 bases between the germline ends. CDR3 protein: CAWSFSGEDSPLHF. The CDR3 region has the DNA TGTGCCTGGAGTTTCTCAGGAGAAGATTCACCCCTCCACTTT.

This sequence joins TRBV5-6 and TRBJ2-2; possibly TRBD2 for D (6 bases). Trimming left V 4 bases short and J 3 bases short, with 10 bases between. Germline assignment: CDR1 SGHDT and CDR2 YYEEEE. The CDR3 length is 14 residues. The CDR3 DNA is TGTGCCAGCAGCACGGGACTGGACACCGGGGAGCTGTTTTTT. Its translation is CASSTGLDTGELFF. Drawing the rest from reference TRBV5-6 and TRBJ2-2, the complete variable domain is DAGVTQSPTHLIKTRGQQVTLRCSPKSGHDTVSWYQQALGQGPQFIFQYYEEEERQRGNFPDRFSGHQFPNYSSELNVNALLLGDSALYLCASSTGLDTGELFFGEGSRLTVL.

CDR3 region: CAWSASPTGTYGYTF. The CDR3 DNA is TGTGCCTGGAGTGCTTCTCCGACAGGGACATATGGCTACACCTTC. The chain has TRBV30 and TRBJ1-2; 7 bases are shared with TRBD1. Germline trimming cut 1 base from V and 5 bases from J; bases unmatched to any gene: 10. CDR1 is GTSNPN and CDR2 is SVGIG in the germline V gene (reference sequence). The CDR3 consists of 15 residues. Variable domain in full (rest from reference TRBV30 and TRBJ1-2): SQTIHQWPATLVQPVGSPLSLECTVEGTSNPNLYWYRQAAGRGLQLLFYSVGIGQISSEVPQNLSASRPQDRQFILSSKKLLLSDSGFYLCAWSASPTGTYGYTFGSGTRLTVV.

V usage is TRBV19 and J usage is TRBJ2-1; TRBD1 agrees at 7 bases. The CDR3 is 14 residues long. Germline CDR1 LNHDA, CDR2 SQIVND (reference sequence). V shed 5 bases and J 6 bases; nucleotides not matched to a gene: 7. CDR3 nucleotide sequence: TGTGCCAGTAGTTGGGGGACAGCTCGCAATGAGCAGTTCTTC. Residues: CASSWGTARNEQFF.

The chain has TRBV7-9 and TRBJ2-7; the D is unclear. Trimming pared 4 bases from V and 6 bases from J, leaving 19 bases between. Germline values: CDR1 SEHNR, CDR2 FQNEAQ (reference sequence). The CDR3 extends over 15 amino acids. CDR3 in amino acids: CASSSRGRRAFEQYF. The CDR3 region has the DNA TGTGCCAGCAGCTCCCGAGGACGCCGGGCGTTCGAGCAGTACTTC.

V usage is TRBV7-2 and J usage is TRBJ1-1, with D possibly being TRBD1 (6 bases). The V end was cut by 1 base, the J end by 5 bases, with 17 bases between. This CDR3 has 16 residues. Germline CDR1 and CDR2: SGHTA and FQGNSA. The CDR3 DNA is TGTGCCAGCAGCTTAGGCGCGGGGGCGCGAGGGACTGAAGCTTTCTTT. It codes for CASSLGAGARGTEAFF.

The chain has TRBV9 and TRBJ2-1, with TRBD2 matching 11 bases. V lost 4 bases, J lost 4 bases, and 4 bases stayed unmatched. Germline values: CDR1 SGDLS, CDR2 YYNGEE. The CDR3 length is 15 residues. The CDR3 nucleotides read TGTGCCAGCAGCCCGACTAGCGGGGCTTACAATGAGCAGTTCTTC. It encodes CASSPTSGAYNEQFF.

The chain employs TRBV9 and TRBJ1-5; TRBD1 matches 8 bases. Trimming removed 2 bases from V and 0 bases from J; junction bases left unmatched: 4. The CDR3 length is 16 residues. Germline CDR1 is SGDLS and CDR2 is YYNGEE. The CDR3 sequence is CASSVDDRGSNQPQHF. CDR3 nucleotides: TGTGCCAGCAGCGTGGACGACAGGGGTAGCAATCAGCCCCAGCATTTT. The variable domain in full, completed from reference TRBV9 and TRBJ1-5, reads DSGVTQTPKHLITATGQRVTLRCSPRSGDLSVYWYQQSLDQGLQFLIQYYNGEERAKGNILERFSAQQFPDLHSELNLSSLELGDSALYFCASSVDDRGSNQPQHFGDGTRLSIL.

This clone was counted only a few times. The chain is built from TRBV4-2 and TRBJ1-6; D uncertain. This CDR3 comprises 15 residues. V shed 2 bases and J shed 8 bases, with 13 bases lying between them. The germline V gene encodes CDR1 LGHNA and CDR2 YNFKEQ. The CDR3 DNA sequence: TGTGCCAGCAGCCAAAGGAGTATCGGTGATTCACCCCTCCACTTT. This gives the protein CASSQRSIGDSPLHF.

The V call is TRBV11-2, the J call TRBJ2-7; D ambiguous. V was trimmed by 1 base and J by 2 bases, leaving 9 bases between them. Germline V gene data show CDR1 as SGHAT and CDR2 as FQNNGV. This CDR3 comprises 14 residues. The DNA of the CDR3 is TGTGCCAGCAGCTTAGGTCGCACTACCTACGAGCAGTACTTC. Protein: CASSLGRTTYEQYF.